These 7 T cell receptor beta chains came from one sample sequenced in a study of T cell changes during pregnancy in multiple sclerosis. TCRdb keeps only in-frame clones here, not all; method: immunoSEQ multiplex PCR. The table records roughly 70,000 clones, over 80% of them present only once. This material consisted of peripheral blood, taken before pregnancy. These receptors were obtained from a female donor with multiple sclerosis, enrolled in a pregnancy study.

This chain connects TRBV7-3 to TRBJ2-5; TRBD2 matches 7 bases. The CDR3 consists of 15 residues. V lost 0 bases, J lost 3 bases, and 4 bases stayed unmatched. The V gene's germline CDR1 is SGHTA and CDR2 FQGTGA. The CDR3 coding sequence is TGTGCCAGCAGCTTAACGGCGGGAGTTGAAGAGACCCAGTACTTC. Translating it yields CASSLTAGVEETQYF.

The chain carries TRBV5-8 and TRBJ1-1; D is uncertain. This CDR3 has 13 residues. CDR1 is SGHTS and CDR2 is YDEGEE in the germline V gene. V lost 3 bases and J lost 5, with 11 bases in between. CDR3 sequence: CASSSSQWTEAFF. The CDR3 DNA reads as TGTGCCAGCAGCTCATCTCAGTGGACTGAAGCTTTCTTT.

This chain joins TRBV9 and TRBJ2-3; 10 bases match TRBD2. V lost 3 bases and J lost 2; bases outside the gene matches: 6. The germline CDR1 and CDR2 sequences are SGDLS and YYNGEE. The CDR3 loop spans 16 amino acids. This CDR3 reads CASSARAGGDTDTQYF. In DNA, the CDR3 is TGTGCCAGCAGCGCAAGAGCGGGAGGGGACACAGATACGCAGTATTTT.

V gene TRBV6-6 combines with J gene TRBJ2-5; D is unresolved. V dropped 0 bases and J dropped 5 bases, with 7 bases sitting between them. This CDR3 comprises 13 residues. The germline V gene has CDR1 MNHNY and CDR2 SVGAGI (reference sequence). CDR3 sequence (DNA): TGTGCCAGCAGTTACTCGTCTAGGGAGACCCAGTACTTC. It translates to CASSYSSRETQYF.

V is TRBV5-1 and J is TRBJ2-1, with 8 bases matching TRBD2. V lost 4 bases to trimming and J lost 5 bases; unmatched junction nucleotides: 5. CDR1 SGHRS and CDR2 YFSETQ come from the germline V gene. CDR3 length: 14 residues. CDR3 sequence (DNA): TGCGCCAGCAGCCTCTGGACTAGCAACAATGAGCAGTTCTTC. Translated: CASSLWTSNNEQFF.

The CDR3 region has the DNA TGCGCCAGCAGCCACACAGGGAACTATGGCTACACCTTC. It is translated as CASSHTGNYGYTF. V gene TRBV4-3 combines with J gene TRBJ1-2; perhaps TRBD1 as D (6 bases). V was pared by 3 bases and J by 2 bases, with 7 bases between. The germline V gene has CDR1 LGHNA and CDR2 YSLEER. CDR3 length equals 13 residues.

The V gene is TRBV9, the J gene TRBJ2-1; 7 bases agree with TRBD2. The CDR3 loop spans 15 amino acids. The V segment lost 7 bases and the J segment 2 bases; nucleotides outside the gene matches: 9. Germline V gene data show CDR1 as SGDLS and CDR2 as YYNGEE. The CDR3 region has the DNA TGTGCCAGCGATTCTAGCGGAAACCCCTACAATGAGCAGTTCTTC. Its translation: CASDSSGNPYNEQFF. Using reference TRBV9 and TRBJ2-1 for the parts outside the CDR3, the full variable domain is DSGVTQTPKHLITATGQRVTLRCSPRSGDLSVYWYQQSLDQGLQFLIQYYNGEERAKGNILERFSAQQFPDLHSELNLSSLELGDSALYFCASDSSGNPYNEQFFGPGTRLTVL.